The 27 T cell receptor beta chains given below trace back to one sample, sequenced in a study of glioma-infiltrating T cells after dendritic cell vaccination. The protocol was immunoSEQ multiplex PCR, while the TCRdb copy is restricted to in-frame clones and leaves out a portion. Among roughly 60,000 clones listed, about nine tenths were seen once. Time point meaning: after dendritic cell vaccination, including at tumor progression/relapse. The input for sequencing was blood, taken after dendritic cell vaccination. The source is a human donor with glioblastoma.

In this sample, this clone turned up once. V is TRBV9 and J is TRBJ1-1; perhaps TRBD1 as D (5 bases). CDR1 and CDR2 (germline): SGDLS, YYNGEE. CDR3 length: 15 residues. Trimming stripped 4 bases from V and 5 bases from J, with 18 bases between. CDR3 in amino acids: CASSSWGEGRTEAFF. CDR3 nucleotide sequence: TGTGCCAGCAGCTCCTGGGGGGAGGGGCGGACTGAAGCTTTCTTT.

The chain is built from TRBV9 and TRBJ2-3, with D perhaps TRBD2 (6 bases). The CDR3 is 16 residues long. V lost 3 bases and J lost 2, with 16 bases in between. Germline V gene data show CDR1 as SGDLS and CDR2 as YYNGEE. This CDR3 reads CASSAADGRYTDTQYF. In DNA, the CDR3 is TGTGCCAGCAGCGCCGCGGACGGGAGATACACAGATACGCAGTATTTT.

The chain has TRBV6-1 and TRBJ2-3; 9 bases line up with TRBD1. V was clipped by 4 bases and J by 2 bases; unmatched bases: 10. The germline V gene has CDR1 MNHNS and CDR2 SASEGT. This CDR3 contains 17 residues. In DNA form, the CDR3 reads TGTGCCAGCAGTGCCCTATCCGGGACAGGGCACACAGATACGCAGTATTTT. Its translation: CASSALSGTGHTDTQYF.

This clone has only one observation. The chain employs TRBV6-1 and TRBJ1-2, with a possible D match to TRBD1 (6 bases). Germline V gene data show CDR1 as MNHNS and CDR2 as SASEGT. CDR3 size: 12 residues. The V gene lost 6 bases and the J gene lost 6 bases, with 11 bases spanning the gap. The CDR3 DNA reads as TGTGCCAGCAGCCCGAACAGGGATGGCTACACCTTC. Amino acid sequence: CASSPNRDGYTF.

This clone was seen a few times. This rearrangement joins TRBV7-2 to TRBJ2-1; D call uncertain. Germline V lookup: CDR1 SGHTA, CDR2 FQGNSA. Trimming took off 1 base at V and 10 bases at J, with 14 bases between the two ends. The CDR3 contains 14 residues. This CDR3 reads CASSLVGDPPEQFF. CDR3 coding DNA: TGTGCCAGCAGCTTAGTTGGAGATCCCCCCGAGCAGTTCTTC.

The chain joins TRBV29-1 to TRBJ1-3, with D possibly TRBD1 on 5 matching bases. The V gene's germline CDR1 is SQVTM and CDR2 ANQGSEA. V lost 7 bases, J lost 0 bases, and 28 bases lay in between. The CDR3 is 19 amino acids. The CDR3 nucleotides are TGCAGCGGAAGGAGACAGACATCCAGAGGTCTATCCTCTGGAAACACCATATATTTT. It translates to CSGRRQTSRGLSSGNTIYF.

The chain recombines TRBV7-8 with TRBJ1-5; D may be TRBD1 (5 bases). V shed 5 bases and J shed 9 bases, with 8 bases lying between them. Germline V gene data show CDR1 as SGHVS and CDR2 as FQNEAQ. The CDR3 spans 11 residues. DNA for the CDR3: TGTGCCAGCAGCCGCGGGGGGCCCCAGCATTTT. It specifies CASSRGGPQHF.

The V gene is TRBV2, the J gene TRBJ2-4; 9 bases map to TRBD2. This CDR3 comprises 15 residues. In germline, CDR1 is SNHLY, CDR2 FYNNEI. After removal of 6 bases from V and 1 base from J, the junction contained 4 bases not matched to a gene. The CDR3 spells CASSASGTAKNIQYF. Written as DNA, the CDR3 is TGTGCCAGCAGCGCTAGCGGGACGGCCAAAAACATTCAGTACTTC.

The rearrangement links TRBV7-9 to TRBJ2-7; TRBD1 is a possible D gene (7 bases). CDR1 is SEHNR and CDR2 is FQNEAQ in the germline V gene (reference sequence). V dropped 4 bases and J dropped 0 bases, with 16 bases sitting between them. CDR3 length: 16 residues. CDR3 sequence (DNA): TGTGCCAGCAGCTCGGACTACAGGGGTCTCTCCTACGAGCAGTACTTC. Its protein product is CASSSDYRGLSYEQYF.

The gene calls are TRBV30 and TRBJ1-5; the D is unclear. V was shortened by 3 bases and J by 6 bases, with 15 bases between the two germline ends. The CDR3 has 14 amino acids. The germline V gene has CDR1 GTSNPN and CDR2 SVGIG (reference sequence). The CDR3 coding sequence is TGTGCCTGGAGCGGTGGTGGAGAGGGTCAGCCCCAGCATTTT. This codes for CAWSGGGEGQPQHF. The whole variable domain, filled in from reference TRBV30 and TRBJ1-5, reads SQTIHQWPATLVQPVGSPLSLECTVEGTSNPNLYWYRQAAGRGLQLLFYSVGIGQISSEVPQNLSASRPQDRQFILSSKKLLLSDSGFYLCAWSGGGEGQPQHFGDGTRLSIL.

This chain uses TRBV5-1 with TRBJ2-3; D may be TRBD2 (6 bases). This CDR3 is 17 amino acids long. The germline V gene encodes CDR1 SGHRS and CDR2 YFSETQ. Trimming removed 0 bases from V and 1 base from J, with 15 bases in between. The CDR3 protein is CASSLGRDSEGTDTQYF. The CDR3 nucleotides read TGCGCCAGCAGCTTGGGGCGGGATAGTGAAGGCACAGATACGCAGTATTTT.

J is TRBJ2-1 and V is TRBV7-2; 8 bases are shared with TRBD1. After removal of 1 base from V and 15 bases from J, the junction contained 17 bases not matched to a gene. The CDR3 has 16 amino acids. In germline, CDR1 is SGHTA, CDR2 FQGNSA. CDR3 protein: CASSLGPGQATPGGFF. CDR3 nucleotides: TGTGCCAGCAGCTTAGGGCCGGGACAGGCTACTCCCGGGGGGTTCTTC.

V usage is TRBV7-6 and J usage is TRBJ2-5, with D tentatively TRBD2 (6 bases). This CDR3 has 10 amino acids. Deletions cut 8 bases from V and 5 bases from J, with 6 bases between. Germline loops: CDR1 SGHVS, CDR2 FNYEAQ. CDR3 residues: CASGRETQYF. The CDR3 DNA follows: TGTGCCAGCGGGAGGGAGACCCAGTACTTC.

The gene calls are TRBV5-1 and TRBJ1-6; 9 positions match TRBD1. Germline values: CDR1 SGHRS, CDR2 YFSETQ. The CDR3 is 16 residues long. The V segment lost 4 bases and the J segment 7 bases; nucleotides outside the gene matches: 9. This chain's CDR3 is CASSKDPGQGNSPLHF. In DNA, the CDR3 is TGCGCCAGCAGCAAGGACCCGGGACAGGGCAATTCACCCCTCCACTTT.

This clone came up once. CDR3 loop: CASSPGQGAYEQYF. In nucleotides, the CDR3 is TGTGCCAGCAGCCCTGGACAGGGGGCCTACGAGCAGTACTTC. The chain employs TRBV7-9 and TRBJ2-7; TRBD1 agrees at 10 bases. This CDR3 spans 14 amino acids. Germline CDR1 and CDR2: SEHNR and FQNEAQ (reference sequence). Trimming removed 5 bases from V and 2 bases from J; junction bases left unmatched: 3.

This chain's CDR3 is CASSHRTSGDYNEQFF. DNA of the CDR3: TGCGCCAGCAGCCACCGGACTAGCGGGGACTACAATGAGCAGTTCTTC. The chain uses TRBV4-1 and TRBJ2-1, with TRBD2 matching over 12 bases. CDR3 size: 16 residues. Germline V gene data show CDR1 as MGHRA and CDR2 as YSYEKL. Trimming removed 3 bases from V and 3 bases from J; junction bases left unmatched: 3.

CDR3 sequence reads: CASSLETGVAFF. The DNA of the CDR3 is TGTGCCAGCAGCCTCGAGACAGGGGTTGCTTTCTTT. This chain uses TRBV7-3 with TRBJ1-1, with TRBD1 identical over 8 bases. The V segment lost 5 bases and the J segment 11 bases; nucleotides outside the gene matches: 7. CDR1 and CDR2 from the germline V gene are SGHTA and FQGTGA. The CDR3 runs 12 residues.

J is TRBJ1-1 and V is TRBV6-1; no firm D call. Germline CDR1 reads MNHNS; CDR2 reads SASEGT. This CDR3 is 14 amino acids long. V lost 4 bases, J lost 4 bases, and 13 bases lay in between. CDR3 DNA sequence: TGTGCCAGCAGTGGGGCGGGAGTGGGCACTGAAGCTTTCTTT. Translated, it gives CASSGAGVGTEAFF.

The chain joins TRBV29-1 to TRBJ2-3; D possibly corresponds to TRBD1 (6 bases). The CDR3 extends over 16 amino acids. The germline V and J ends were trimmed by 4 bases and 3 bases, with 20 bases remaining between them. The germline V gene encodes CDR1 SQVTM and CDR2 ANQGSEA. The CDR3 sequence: CSVGGRGRVVTDTQYF. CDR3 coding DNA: TGCAGCGTTGGGGGGCGAGGAAGGGTGGTGACAGATACGCAGTATTTT.

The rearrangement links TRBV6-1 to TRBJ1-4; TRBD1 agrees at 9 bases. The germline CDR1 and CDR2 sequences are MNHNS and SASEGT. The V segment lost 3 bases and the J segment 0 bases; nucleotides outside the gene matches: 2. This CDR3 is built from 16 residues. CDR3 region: CASSEGQGPTNEKLFF. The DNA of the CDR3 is TGTGCCAGCAGTGAGGGACAGGGCCCAACTAATGAAAAACTGTTTTTT.

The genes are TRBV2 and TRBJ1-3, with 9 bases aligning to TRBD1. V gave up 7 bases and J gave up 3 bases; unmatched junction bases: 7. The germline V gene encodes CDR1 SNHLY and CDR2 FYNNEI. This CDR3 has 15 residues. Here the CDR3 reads CASNLQGADGNTIYF. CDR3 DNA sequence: TGTGCCAGCAACCTACAGGGGGCGGATGGAAACACCATATATTTT.

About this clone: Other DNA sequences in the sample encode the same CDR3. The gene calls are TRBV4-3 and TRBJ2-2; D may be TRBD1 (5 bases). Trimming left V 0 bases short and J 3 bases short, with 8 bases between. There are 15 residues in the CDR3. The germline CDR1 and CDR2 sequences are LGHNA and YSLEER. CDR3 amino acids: CASSQDRGYTGELFF. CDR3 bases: TGCGCCAGCAGCCAAGATAGGGGATACACCGGGGAGCTGTTTTTT.

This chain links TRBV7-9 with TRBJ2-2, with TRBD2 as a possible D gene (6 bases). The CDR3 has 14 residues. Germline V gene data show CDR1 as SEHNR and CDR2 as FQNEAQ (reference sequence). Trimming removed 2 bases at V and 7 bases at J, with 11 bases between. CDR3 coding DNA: TGTGCCAGCAGCTTAATGGAGGGGCTCGGGGAGCTGTTTTTT. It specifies CASSLMEGLGELFF. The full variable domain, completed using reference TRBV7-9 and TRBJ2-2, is DTGVSQNPRHKITKRGQNVTFRCDPISEHNRLYWYRQTLGQGPEFLTYFQNEAQLEKSRLLSDRFSAERPKGSFSTLEIQRTEQGDSAMYLCASSLMEGLGELFFGEGSRLTVL.

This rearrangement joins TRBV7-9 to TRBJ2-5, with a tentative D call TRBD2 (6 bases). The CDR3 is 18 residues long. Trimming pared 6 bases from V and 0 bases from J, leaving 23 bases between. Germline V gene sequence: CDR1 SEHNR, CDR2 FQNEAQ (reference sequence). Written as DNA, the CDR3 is TGTGCCAGCAGTCCCCCGACGGCCGGGAGCACTTACCAAGAGACCCAGTACTTC. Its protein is CASSPPTAGSTYQETQYF. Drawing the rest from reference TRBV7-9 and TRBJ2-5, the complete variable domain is DTGVSQNPRHKITKRGQNVTFRCDPISEHNRLYWYRQTLGQGPEFLTYFQNEAQLEKSRLLSDRFSAERPKGSFSTLEIQRTEQGDSAMYLCASSPPTAGSTYQETQYFGPGTRLLVL.

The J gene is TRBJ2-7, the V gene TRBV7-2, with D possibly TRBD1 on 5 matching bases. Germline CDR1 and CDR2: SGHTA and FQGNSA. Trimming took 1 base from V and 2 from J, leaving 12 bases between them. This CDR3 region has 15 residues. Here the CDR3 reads CASSLETAPAYEQYF. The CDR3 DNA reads TGTGCCAGCAGCTTAGAGACAGCACCGGCCTACGAGCAGTACTTC.

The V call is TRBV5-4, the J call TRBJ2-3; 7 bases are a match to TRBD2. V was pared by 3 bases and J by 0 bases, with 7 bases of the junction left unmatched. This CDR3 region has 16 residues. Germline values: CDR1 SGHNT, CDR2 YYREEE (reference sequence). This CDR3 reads CASSSPSGGSTDTQYF. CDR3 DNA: TGTGCCAGCAGCTCCCCTAGCGGAGGAAGCACAGATACGCAGTATTTT.

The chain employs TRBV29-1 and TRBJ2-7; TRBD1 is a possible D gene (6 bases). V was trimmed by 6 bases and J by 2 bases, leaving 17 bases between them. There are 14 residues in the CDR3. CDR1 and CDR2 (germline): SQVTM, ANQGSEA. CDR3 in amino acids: CSVSGKRDTYEQYF. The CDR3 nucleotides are TGCAGCGTCTCAGGGAAACGGGACACCTACGAGCAGTACTTC.